This entry lists 12 T cell receptor beta chains sequenced from one sample in a study of T cells after yellow fever vaccination. One entry per CDR3 protein, called by TCRdb with MiXCR from the 5' RACE reads. The table includes approximately 120,000 distinct CDR3 sequences, approximately 8.4% detected once. The sequences come from CD8+ T cells sorted from PBMCs, collected on the day of the yellow fever booster vaccination. These receptors were taken from a young man who received the YFV17D yellow fever vaccine.

This clonotype was counted between two and nine times. The rearrangement joins TRBV6-2 or TRBV6-3 to TRBJ1-1; tentatively, D is TRBD1 (5 bases). Germline CDR1 MNHEY, CDR2 SVGEGT. The CDR3 is made up of 13 amino acids. Trimming removed 2 bases at V and 5 bases at J, with 9 bases between. The CDR3 region is CASSYRGGTEAFF. The CDR3 DNA reads TGTGCCAGCAGTTACCGGGGGGGGACTGAAGCTTTCTTT.

This sequence joins TRBV21-1 and TRBJ2-5. TRBV21-1 is a pseudogene. This CDR3 is built from 15 residues. The CDR3 coding sequence is TGTGCCAGCAGCCCACAGGGTCCTTTACAAGAGACCCAGTACTTC. This sequence encodes CASSPQGPLQETQYF.

This clonotype was detected ten times or more. The gene calls are TRBV2 and TRBJ2-7, with D maybe TRBD1 (6 bases). This CDR3 has 13 amino acids. The V end lost 4 bases, the J end lost 2 bases, and 9 bases lay between the germline ends. Germline CDR1 and CDR2: SNHLY and FYNNEI. The CDR3 loop reads CASSGQATYEQYF. CDR3 nucleotide sequence: TGTGCCAGCAGTGGACAGGCCACCTACGAGCAGTACTTC.

This sequence joins TRBV5-1 and TRBJ2-3; the match to TRBD2 covers 9 bases. Germline V gives CDR1 SGHRS, CDR2 YFSETQ. The CDR3 contains 15 residues. The J segment lost 2 bases and the V segment lost 4 bases, leaving 5 bases of the junction unmatched. CDR3: CASSVRGGHTDTQYF. The CDR3 DNA sequence: TGCGCCAGCAGCGTGCGGGGGGGACACACAGATACGCAGTATTTT.

This clonotype was seen at least ten times. The chain combines TRBV29-1 with TRBJ2-2; no firm D call. Germline CDR1 SQVTM, CDR2 ANQGSEA. V shed 8 bases and J shed 6 bases, with 10 bases lying between them. This CDR3 region has 11 residues. CDR3 loop: CSLQNAGELFF. CDR3 nucleotides: TGCAGCCTCCAGAATGCCGGGGAGCTGTTTTTT.

The chain employs TRBV5-1 and TRBJ2-3, with 7 bases aligning to TRBD1. Germline values: CDR1 SGHRS, CDR2 YFSETQ. The CDR3 is 14 residues long. The V segment lost 2 bases and the J segment 4 bases; nucleotides outside the gene matches: 4. CDR3 in amino acids: CASSLRGPADTQYF. The DNA for the CDR3 is TGCGCCAGCAGCTTAAGGGGGCCTGCAGATACGCAGTATTTT.

This clonotype was detected a few times. The V gene is TRBV27, the J gene TRBJ1-5; no clear D gene. The CDR3 is made up of 14 amino acids. Trimming took 2 bases from V and 0 from J, leaving 5 bases between them. From germline, CDR1 is MNHEY and CDR2 SMNVEV (reference sequence). This CDR3 is CASSLGISNQPQHF. The CDR3 region has the DNA TGTGCCAGCAGTTTAGGGATTAGCAATCAGCCCCAGCATTTT.

This clonotype was detected ten times or more. The chain couples TRBV20-1 to TRBJ2-1, with 7 bases lining up with TRBD2. Trimming cost V 5 bases and J 4 bases; bases outside gene matches: 11. The CDR3 has 15 residues. The germline gives CDR1 DFQATT, CDR2 SNEGSKA (reference sequence). The CDR3 DNA follows: TGCAGTGCTTCCTTCTGGGAGCGGGGATACAATGAGCAGTTCTTC. Translation: CSASFWERGYNEQFF.

This rearrangement joins TRBV27 to TRBJ1-2; 8 nucleotides agree with TRBD1. The CDR3 contains 17 residues. The V segment lost 4 bases and the J segment 8 bases; nucleotides outside the gene matches: 18. Germline V gene sequence: CDR1 MNHEY, CDR2 SMNVEV (reference sequence). CDR3 in DNA: TGTGCCAGCAGTTCGACCTCCCGGACAGGGCTTATACGGGGCTACACCTTC. It encodes CASSSTSRTGLIRGYTF.

This clonotype was seen repeatedly, ten times or more. This chain uses TRBV7-8 with TRBJ1-1, with D perhaps TRBD1 (5 bases). Trimming stripped 5 bases from V and 3 bases from J, with 22 bases between. The germline gives CDR1 SGHVS, CDR2 FQNEAQ. The CDR3 is 17 amino acids. The CDR3 coding sequence is TGTGCCAGCAGCCGTACATGGGGCGGTTTGGGGGACACTGAAGCTTTCTTT. Translating gives CASSRTWGGLGDTEAFF.

The chain combines TRBV29-1 with TRBJ1-1, with D possibly TRBD1 on 5 matching bases. The CDR3 runs to 11 residues. The V and J ends lost 4 bases and 7 bases respectively, with 10 bases between them. CDR1 SQVTM and CDR2 ANQGSEA come from the germline V gene. The CDR3 is CSVAPGLEAFF. The DNA of the CDR3 is TGCAGCGTTGCCCCGGGACTTGAAGCTTTCTTT. The variable domain in full, completed from reference TRBV29-1 and TRBJ1-1, reads SAVISQKPSRDICQRGTSLTIQCQVDSQVTMMFWYRQQPGQSLTLIATANQGSEATYESGFVIDKFPISRPNLTFSTLTVSNMSPEDSSIYLCSVAPGLEAFFGQGTRLTVV.

The rearrangement links TRBV9 to TRBJ2-5; D could derive from TRBD1 or TRBD2 (5 bases each). Germline assignment: CDR1 SGDLS and CDR2 YYNGEE. V lost 0 bases and J lost 2, with 14 bases in between. The CDR3 consists of 16 residues. CDR3 loop: CASSVVVGTNQETQYF. DNA of the CDR3: TGTGCCAGCAGCGTAGTAGTGGGGACCAATCAAGAGACCCAGTACTTC.